A single sample is the source of the 20 T cell receptor beta chains below, sequenced in a study of CD8+ T cells in alopecia areata. Sequencing templates came from extracted RNA that was reverse transcribed into cDNA. Data came from immunoSEQ multiplex PCR; TCRdb stores just in-frame clones and leaves some out. The sample shows about 30,000 clones, 62% of them seen only once. The sequenced sample consisted of NKG2D-high CD8+ T cells sorted from blood. The receptor source for this set is a human donor with alopecia areata.

The chain joins TRBV4-3 to TRBJ2-3, with D uncertain. V lost 1 base to trimming and J lost 4 bases, with 3 bases between them. The germline gives CDR1 LGHNA, CDR2 YSLEER. CDR3 length: 12 amino acids. The CDR3 sequence is CASSQVPDTQYF. The CDR3 bases are TGCGCCAGCAGCCAAGTTCCAGATACGCAGTATTTT.

This clone has a handful of counts. This chain links TRBV10-3 with TRBJ2-7, with 11 bases that match TRBD2. The CDR3 runs 14 residues. Per the germline V gene, CDR1 is ENHRY and CDR2 is SYGVKD. The V segment lost 11 bases and the J segment 1 base; nucleotides outside the gene matches: 7. The CDR3 loop is CAASTSGKSYEQYF. In DNA, the CDR3 is TGTGCCGCCTCGACTAGCGGGAAATCCTACGAGCAGTACTTC.

The chain is built from TRBV2 and TRBJ2-2, with D perhaps matching TRBD2 (6 bases). V lost 6 bases, J lost 2 bases, and 22 bases lay in between. CDR1 and CDR2 from the germline V gene are SNHLY and FYNNEI. The CDR3 is 18 amino acids. Here the CDR3 DNA reads TGTGCCAGCAGGGAGGGACGGATTACAACAATTAACACCGGGGAGCTGTTTTTT. Amino acids: CASREGRITTINTGELFF. The whole variable domain, filled in from reference TRBV2 and TRBJ2-2, reads EPEVTQTPSHQVTQMGQEVILRCVPISNHLYFYWYRQILGQKVEFLVSFYNNEISEKSEIFDDQFSVERPDGSNFTLKIRSTKLEDSAMYFCASREGRITTINTGELFFGEGSRLTVL.

V usage is TRBV7-9 and J usage is TRBJ2-2, with 9 bases lining up with TRBD1. CDR3 length equals 17 residues. Germline-derived CDR1 and CDR2 are SEHNR and FQNEAQ (reference sequence). The trim removed 4 bases at V and 4 bases at J, leaving 10 bases unmatched. In DNA, the CDR3 is TGTGCCAGCAGCTCGAAGATAACAGGGGGCGCCACCGGGGAGCTGTTTTTT. As protein: CASSSKITGGATGELFF.

This sequence joins TRBV28 and TRBJ1-5, with a weak D call TRBD1 (5 bases). The germline V and J ends were trimmed by 2 bases and 4 bases, with 12 bases remaining between them. CDR3 size: 15 residues. CDR1 and CDR2 (germline): MDHEN, SYDVKM. For the CDR3, the DNA is TGTGCCAGCAGTTTAGAGGGGAGCCAAAATCAGCCCCAGCATTTT. Residues: CASSLEGSQNQPQHF.

This clone was detected a few times. V and J are TRBV23-1 and TRBJ2-5; no clear D. TRBV23-1 is an open reading frame whose function is uncertain. Trimming shortened V by 4 bases and J by 1 base, and 13 bases separated the two germline ends. The CDR3 is made up of 15 amino acids. The CDR3 nucleotides read TGCGCCAGCAGTCGTCCCGACGGTGTCCAAGAGACCCAGTACTTC. Translated, it gives CASSRPDGVQETQYF.

The chain joins TRBV28 to TRBJ2-3; 7 nucleotides match TRBD2. From germline, CDR1 is MDHEN and CDR2 SYDVKM. There are 15 residues in the CDR3. Trimming cost V 7 bases and J 0 bases; bases outside gene matches: 7. The CDR3 DNA is TGTGCCAGCACCCCAGGAGCGGGGAGCACAGATACGCAGTATTTT. Amino acid sequence: CASTPGAGSTDTQYF.

This clone was seen more than once but under ten times. This rearrangement joins TRBV6-6 to TRBJ2-5; no clear D. The CDR3 is 14 amino acids. Germline CDR1 is MNHNY and CDR2 is SVGAGI (reference sequence). Trimming pared 2 bases from V and 3 bases from J, leaving 10 bases between. CDR3 DNA sequence: TGTGCCAGCAGTTACCTGGTGACGAAAGAGACCCAGTACTTC. Amino acid sequence: CASSYLVTKETQYF.

This clone was picked up one time. The genes are TRBV4-1 and TRBJ1-2; 9 positions agree with TRBD1. Germline trimming cut 1 base from V and 8 bases from J; bases unmatched to any gene: 14. CDR1 and CDR2 from the germline V gene are MGHRA and YSYEKL. This CDR3 region has 17 residues. The chain's CDR3 is CASSQVGTGHTENGYTF. In DNA, the CDR3 is TGCGCCAGCAGCCAAGTGGGGACAGGGCATACGGAGAACGGCTACACCTTC.

This clone has more than one count but fewer than ten. The chain uses TRBV9 and TRBJ2-3, with 11 bases fitting TRBD2. From germline, CDR1 is SGDLS and CDR2 YYNGEE. The CDR3 is made up of 18 amino acids. J lost 0 bases, V lost 4 bases, and 10 bases had no gene match. The CDR3 loop reads CASSPWSGTSGSTDTQYF. DNA of the CDR3: TGTGCCAGCAGCCCATGGTCGGGGACTAGCGGTAGCACAGATACGCAGTATTTT. Full variable domain (rest looked up from reference TRBV9 and TRBJ2-3): DSGVTQTPKHLITATGQRVTLRCSPRSGDLSVYWYQQSLDQGLQFLIQYYNGEERAKGNILERFSAQQFPDLHSELNLSSLELGDSALYFCASSPWSGTSGSTDTQYFGPGTRLTVL.

The chain uses TRBV27 and TRBJ2-1, with D tentatively TRBD1 (5 bases). V lost 7 bases, J lost 4 bases, and 8 bases lay in between. Germline-derived CDR1 and CDR2 are MNHEY and SMNVEV (reference sequence). The CDR3 has 12 amino acids. CDR3 coding DNA: TGTGCCAGCAACGGACATTACAATGAGCAGTTCTTC. This sequence encodes CASNGHYNEQFF.

The rearrangement joins TRBV27 to TRBJ2-5; maybe TRBD2 (5 bases). V shed 3 bases and J shed 5 bases, with 13 bases lying between them. This CDR3 has 14 amino acids. Germline CDR1 is MNHEY and CDR2 is SMNVEV (reference sequence). CDR3 sequence: CASSLGSDRETQYF. CDR3 sequence (DNA): TGTGCCAGCAGTTTGGGTAGCGACCGGGAGACCCAGTACTTC.

This clone was detected a few times. This sequence joins TRBV27 and TRBJ2-5; D is undetermined. The V end lost 4 bases, the J end lost 0 bases, and 6 bases lay between the germline ends. CDR3 size: 13 residues. Per the germline V gene, CDR1 is MNHEY and CDR2 is SMNVEV (reference sequence). CDR3 sequence (DNA): TGTGCCAGCAGTTATGTGGACCAAGAGACCCAGTACTTC. Its translation is CASSYVDQETQYF.

The chain is built from TRBV7-6 and TRBJ2-1; D remains ambiguous. The germline CDR1 and CDR2 sequences are SGHVS and FNYEAQ. CDR3 size: 15 residues. Trimming shortened V by 1 base and J by 4 bases, and 11 bases separated the two germline ends. Here the CDR3 reads CASSLGTRGYNEQFF. CDR3 in DNA: TGTGCCAGCAGCTTAGGGACGAGAGGATACAATGAGCAGTTCTTC.

The rearrangement links TRBV15 to TRBJ1-1; unclear D gene. V shed 0 bases and J shed 4 bases, with 15 bases lying between them. The CDR3 runs to 16 residues. The germline gives CDR1 LNHNV, CDR2 YYDKDF (reference sequence). CDR3 bases: TGTGCCACCAGCAGAGATCGAGGTTCAGCCGGCACTGAAGCTTTCTTT. Protein product: CATSRDRGSAGTEAFF. The full variable domain, in which reference TRBV15 and TRBJ1-1 provide the parts outside the CDR3, is DAMVIQNPRYQVTQFGKPVTLSCSQTLNHNVMYWYQQKSSQAPKLLFHYYDKDFNNEADTPDNFQSRRPNTSFCFLDIRSPGLGDTAMYLCATSRDRGSAGTEAFFGQGTRLTVV.

This clone was seen a handful of times. The rearrangement joins TRBV7-9 to TRBJ1-4; D perhaps matches TRBD1 (5 bases). This CDR3 is 16 amino acids long. V dropped 0 bases and J dropped 8 bases, with 16 bases sitting between them. In germline, CDR1 is SEHNR, CDR2 FQNEAQ (reference sequence). CDR3 nucleotides: TGTGCCAGCAGCTTAGCCCCTTCCGGGGCGGAGGAAAAACTGTTTTTT. This gives the protein CASSLAPSGAEEKLFF.

The rearrangement uses TRBV28 and TRBJ2-7; unclear D gene. Germline loops: CDR1 MDHEN, CDR2 SYDVKM. V was trimmed by 3 bases and J by 5 bases, leaving 8 bases between them. This CDR3 has 12 residues. The CDR3 spells CASSFDKDEQYF. CDR3 bases: TGTGCCAGCAGTTTTGACAAGGACGAGCAGTACTTC.

The chain is built from TRBV4-3 and TRBJ2-7, with 8 bases that match TRBD1. The CDR3 loop spans 14 amino acids. Trimming took 4 bases from V and 2 from J; bases not matched to a gene: 4. Germline V gene data show CDR1 as LGHNA and CDR2 as YSLEER. This chain's CDR3 is CASSPGQVPYEQYF. The CDR3 DNA follows: TGCGCCAGCAGCCCGGGACAGGTTCCCTACGAGCAGTACTTC.

This chain's CDR3 is CASSPAGQIYDQGYTF. CDR3 coding DNA: TGTGCCAGCAGTCCAGCGGGACAAATCTATGATCAGGGCTACACCTTC. V gene TRBV27 combines with J gene TRBJ1-2; a possible D gene is TRBD1 (6 bases). The germline CDR1 and CDR2 sequences are MNHEY and SMNVEV (reference sequence). V lost 5 bases to trimming and J lost 8 bases, with 24 bases between them. The CDR3 is made up of 16 amino acids.

The V gene is TRBV7-2, the J gene TRBJ2-1; 8 bases map to TRBD1. This CDR3 is 15 amino acids long. Germline CDR1 reads SGHTA; CDR2 reads FQGNSA. The ends lost 5 bases at V and 3 bases at J; junction bases unmatched: 6. CDR3 coding DNA: TGTGCCAGCAGCCCCGGGACAGGCGACTACAATGAGCAGTTCTTC. Residues: CASSPGTGDYNEQFF.